This T cell receptor (beta chain) is from a study of post-analysis software for immune sequencing data. For the study at large: Courses of disease covered relapsing-remitting, secondary progressive and progressive-relapsing multiple sclerosis.

This clonotype came up many times. cDNA libraries for TCR beta contained unique molecular identifiers. MiXCR was run by TCRdb on the PCR reads, yielding one entry per CDR3 protein. This sample has some 260,000 distinct CDR3 sequences, with just over 35% found just once. Sequencing was performed on blood. This sequence was found in a girl between 5 and 17 years old with multiple sclerosis.

CDR3 protein: CSAREAGVADTQYF. The DNA of the CDR3 is TGCAGTGCTAGAGAAGCGGGAGTGGCAGATACGCAGTATTTT. The J gene is TRBJ2-3, the V gene TRBV20-1; 8 bases map to TRBD2. The CDR3 length is 14 residues. The V gene end was trimmed by 0 bases and the J gene end by 4 bases; junction bases not matched to a gene: 3. Looked up from germline, CDR1 is DFQATT and CDR2 is SNEGSKA (reference sequence).